Listed below are T cell receptor beta chains from one sample, sequenced in a study of T-cell reconstitution after alpha-beta-depleted transplantation in children. In TCRdb, the PCR reads were re-called with MiXCR into one record per CDR3 protein. The profile covers 700,000 to 850,000 distinct CDR3 sequences, with roughly 15% appearing a single time and about 4.6% taken by the ten largest. The sequencing here drew on PBMCs, mostly from graft donor cells, taken 360 days after TCRalphabeta/CD19-depleted stem cell transplant. The receptor source for this set is a male patient aged 10 to 17 who had a stem cell transplant for acute lymphoblastic leukemia, so the T cells may come from the graft donor. Both conserved end residues are part of each CDR3.

J,V,CDR3
TRBJ2-5,TRBV12-3/TRBV12-4,CASSLWSTQETQYF
TRBJ1-1,TRBV20-1,CSLRVNAEAFF
TRBJ2-1,TRBV7-9,CASSSPTSLNEQFF
TRBJ1-1,TRBV10-3,CAISESPWTGRNTEAFF
TRBJ2-7,TRBV18,CASSERRYEQYF
TRBJ2-1,TRBV12-3/TRBV12-4,CASSLRPTKNEQFF
TRBJ2-7,TRBV10-3,CATLGSLSSYEQYF
TRBJ2-7,TRBV5-1,CASSWDSPPEFYEQYF
TRBJ2-1,TRBV5-5,CASSAERGQAYNEQFF
TRBJ2-5,TRBV29-1,CSVTRDRGPETQYF
TRBJ2-7,TRBV12-3/TRBV12-4,CASSLRAGGYEQYF
TRBJ2-1,TRBV9,CASSVGRASYNEQFF
TRBJ2-7,TRBV12-3/TRBV12-4,CASSPEGGSYEQYF
TRBJ2-7,TRBV5-8,CASSFDSLSSYEQYF
TRBJ2-1,TRBV5-6,CASIQGAVGNKFF
TRBJ2-2,TRBV11-3,CASSFGRGYTGELFF
TRBJ2-3,TRBV11-2,CASSPNRLGSGRTDTQYF
TRBJ2-7,TRBV10-3,CATARLQGTGGAHEQYF
TRBJ2-7,TRBV7-9,CASSSPGLAGEEQYF
TRBJ1-1,TRBV10-3,CAIRSSGEAFF
TRBJ2-1,TRBV7-2,CASNRDRAGQFF
TRBJ1-5,TRBV7-8,CASSRDRVPNQPQHF
TRBJ2-1,TRBV18,CASSRRPGLAGVGEQFF
TRBJ2-1,TRBV4-1,CASSQGQGNEQFF
TRBJ2-1,TRBV5-4,CASSLVGQGNAEQFF
TRBJ2-7,TRBV24-1,CATSDAFLGEQYF
TRBJ2-7,TRBV9,CASSVAGGIGDEQYF
TRBJ2-1,TRBV29-1,CSYRPGTDNYNEQFF
TRBJ1-2,TRBV6-1,CASSVTMLDRHGYTF
TRBJ1-5,TRBV30,CAWSVSWNQPQHF
TRBJ2-1,TRBV6-6,CASSGTRNEQFF
TRBJ2-7,TRBV21-1,CASSPRHCGVGGQYF
TRBJ1-5,TRBV18,CASSPSKGRGGDSNQPQHF
TRBJ2-3,TRBV5-1,CASIRGTSTDTQYF
TRBJ1-2,TRBV28,CASSSYRDRGSHGYTF
TRBJ2-2,TRBV9,CASRGVRGTGELFF
TRBJ2-7,TRBV12-3/TRBV12-4,CASSRAGTSSYEQYF